This is a list of T cell receptor beta chains from one sample in a study of blood T cell repertoires in COVID-19. Data came from immunoSEQ multiplex PCR; TCRdb stores just in-frame clones and leaves some out. The sample lists over 60,000 clones; 82% were seen once. Material: peripheral blood. Every receptor here comes from a human donor in a cohort sampled during active COVID-19. Both conserved end residues are part of each CDR3. D genes are given only for firm matches. Clone size appears in some rows only: once, few, many, or a class for an expanded clone.

TRBD1 15 NA TRBJ2-5 TRBV7-2 CASSRGTGTMETQYF TGTGCCAGCAGTAGGGGGACAGGGACAATGGAGACCCAGTACTTC
TRBD1 16 NA TRBJ1-1 TRBV3-1/TRBV3-2 CASSQAGQGANTEAFF TGTGCCAGCAGCCAAGCCGGACAGGGGGCAAACACTGAAGCTTTCTTT
TRBD1 17 NA TRBJ2-6 TRBV6-4 CASSPGTGRSGANVLTF TGTGCCAGCAGTCCCGGGACAGGGCGCTCTGGGGCCAACGTCCTGACTTTC
TRBD2 19 NA TRBJ2-7 TRBV4-3 CASSQGPSPGLARAYEQYF TGCGCCAGCAGCCAAGGGCCCTCGCCGGGACTAGCGAGAGCCTACGAGCAGTACTTC
NA 16 NA TRBJ2-6 TRBV7-2 CASSYRGGAGANVLTF TGTGCCAGCAGTTACCGAGGGGGGGCCGGGGCCAACGTCCTGACTTTC
NA 12 NA TRBJ1-1 TRBV5-6 CASSSEAGRAFF TGTGCCAGCAGTTCGGAGGCAGGGAGGGCTTTCTTT
TRBD1 15 NA TRBJ1-6 TRBV7-9 CASSFYRGLDSPLHF TGTGCCAGCAGCTTTTACAGGGGGCTGGATTCACCCCTCCACTTT
NA 12 NA TRBJ2-7 TRBV2 CASSPGAYEQYF TGTGCCAGCAGTCCCGGGGCCTACGAGCAGTACTTC
NA 16 once TRBJ1-5 TRBV6-1 CASSERPGYSNQPQHF TGTGCCAGCAGTGAAAGGCCAGGTTATAGCAATCAGCCCCAGCATTTT
NA 15 NA TRBJ2-3 TRBV18 CASSPGGVRTDTQYF TGTGCCAGCTCACCCGGGGGAGTCAGGACAGATACGCAGTATTTT
NA 14 few TRBJ2-7 TRBV4-1 CASSTTGQGYEQYF TGCGCCAGCAGCACCACCGGGCAGGGTTACGAGCAGTACTTC
TRBD1 16 NA TRBJ1-5 TRBV19 CASSIRIGTGDQPQHF TGTGCCAGTAGTATCAGGATCGGGACAGGGGATCAGCCCCAGCATTTT
TRBD1 15 NA TRBJ1-6 TRBV7-9 CASSLNTGDNSPLHF TGTGCCAGCAGCTTGAATACAGGGGACAATTCACCCCTCCACTTT
NA 13 NA TRBJ1-1 TRBV6-5 CASSRQFNTEAFF TGTGCCAGCAGCCGACAGTTCAACACTGAAGCTTTCTTT
NA 13 NA TRBJ1-1 TRBV5-1 CASSTQGNTEAFF TGCGCCAGCAGCACGCAGGGGAACACTGAAGCTTTCTTT
TRBD1 14 NA TRBJ1-1 TRBV5-1 CAVSNGQAKDKAFF TGCGCCGTAAGCAACGGACAGGCTAAGGATAAAGCTTTCTTT
TRBD1 17 NA TRBJ1-3 TRBV5-1 CASSWGSGTESGNTIYF TGCGCCAGCAGCTGGGGGTCCGGGACAGAATCTGGAAACACCATATATTTT
TRBD1 15 NA TRBJ1-6 TRBV27 CASSLFAGGGSPLHF TGTGCCAGCAGTTTATTTGCAGGGGGCGGGTCACCCCTCCACTTT
TRBD2 16 NA TRBJ2-3 TRBV4-1 CASSPTSAPWSDTQYF TGCGCCAGCAGCCCTACTAGCGCCCCTTGGTCAGATACGCAGTATTTT
TRBD1 14 NA TRBJ2-7 TRBV11-2 CASSSTDRAYEQYF TGTGCCAGCAGCTCCACGGACAGGGCCTACGAGCAGTACTTC
TRBD2 15 NA TRBJ2-5 TRBV9 CASSRLAGGKETQYF TGTGCCAGCAGCCGACTAGCGGGGGGCAAGGAGACCCAGTACTTC
NA 13 once TRBJ1-1 TRBV3-1/TRBV3-2 CASSQDQGSEAFF TGTGCCAGCAGCCAAGATCAGGGCAGTGAAGCTTTCTTT
NA 14 few TRBJ1-1 TRBV20-1 CSASVAGQNTEAFF TGCAGTGCTAGTGTTGCAGGGCAAAACACTGAAGCTTTCTTT
TRBD2 15 NA TRBJ2-7 TRBV6-6 CASSYGIIAGDEQYF TGTGCCAGCAGTTACGGTATAATAGCGGGGGACGAGCAGTACTTC
TRBD1 12 NA TRBJ1-2 TRBV5-4 CASRPRGLGYTF TGTGCCAGCAGACCAAGGGGGCTAGGCTACACCTTC
TRBD1 16 NA TRBJ2-5 TRBV7-2 CASSPRTGSGGETQYF TGTGCCAGCAGCCCCAGGACAGGGTCAGGTGGAGAGACCCAGTACTTC
NA 17 NA TRBJ1-4 TRBV18 CASSQNALQGAGEKLFF TGTGCCAGCTCGCAAAACGCCCTACAGGGCGCCGGTGAAAAACTGTTTTTT
NA 14 few TRBJ2-7 TRBV6-2/TRBV6-3 CASSSRTGTYEQYF TGTGCCAGCAGTTCCAGGACTGGGACCTACGAGCAGTACTTC